A single T cell receptor beta chain is shown here with its context. The specificity of this receptor is unknown. No per-base quality is available; no much larger clone lies one base away. The sample comes from a study of blood T cell repertoires in COVID-19 (dated by TCRdb to 2019 to 2021). Background for the entire study: Samples covering the acute and convalescent phases of COVID-19 were provided by collaborators in the United States, Italy and Spain. The material from the prospective study consisted of cDNA or gDNA derived from T cells, B-cell-depleted T cells, or PBMCs. Where available, HLA class I and class II types were taken from metadata supplied by the sample provider and were not determined by assay-based typing. Sample metadata almost always included a de-identified subject ID, COVID-19 status, age in years and sex. Subjects who had been exposed to COVID-19, were actively infected with it, or had recovered from it provided the deeply sampled blood TCRbeta repertoires that made up the dataset. The samples were drawn from two sources: the first 160 participants of the ongoing ImmuneRACE study, and approximately 1,300 subjects contributed by 6 global collaborators. The repertoires were released in a freely available public database intended as a resource for research on the immune response to SARS-CoV-2. The paper as a whole reports these results and caveats: Clinical and demographic metadata were provided uncurated, with the amount varying by source and participant.

Collaborating institutions collected whole blood in K2EDTA tubes following their own protocols. For TCRbeta analysis, collaborators shipped samples in one of three forms: frozen whole blood, isolated PBMCs, or DNA extracted from either of those sample types. The immunoSEQ Assay, a bias-controlled multiplex PCR, was used to amplify TCRbeta CDR3 regions from genomic DNA. The paper's data handling went like this. The number of nucleated cells in each sample was estimated from the amplification of reference gene primers within the assay. Sequence reads were collapsed and filtered to measure the absolute abundance of every unique TCRbeta CDR3 rearrangement. For each sample, productive Simpson clonality was calculated as the square root of Simpson's diversity index across productive rearrangements. Entries here come from immuneACCESS through TCRdb and include only in-frame sequences with V and J called. Some clones fail to appear in such tables; in the studies checked, an unresolved V gene covers under half of the shortfall, and the cause of the remainder is unknown. Clone size and V and J calls were adopted from that table, with D and trimming inferred from the DNA. The sample table holds some 100,000 clones, of which about 89% were seen once. The ten largest clones take up about 18% of the sample.

This TCR was sampled from a human donor with acute or convalescent COVID-19. The donor label of this sample is uncertain. The sample was peripheral blood.

The encoded CDR3 is CASSFQRGSPLHF. The nucleotide sequence is TGTGCCAGCAGCTTTCAACGAGGGTCACCCCTCCACTTT. Recombination joined TRBV7-2 with TRBJ1-6; the D gene cannot be resolved reliably. The CDR3 holds 13 amino acids from the cysteine to the phenylalanine. Solely the CDR3 DNA is kept, with 39 bases framed from the first base. The junction carries 10 bases between V and J, which are trimmed by 3 bases and 10 bases respectively. Sequences SGHTA (CDR1) and FQGNSA (CDR2) are obtained from the germline V gene. The CDR3 plus the reference TRBV7-2 and TRBJ1-6 genes for the other parts give the full variable domain: GAGVSQSPSNKVTEKGKDVELRCDPISGHTALYWYRQSLGQGLEFLIYFQGNSAPDKSGLPSDRFSAERTGGSVSTLTIQRTQQEDSAVYLCASSFQRGSPLHFGNGTRLTVT.